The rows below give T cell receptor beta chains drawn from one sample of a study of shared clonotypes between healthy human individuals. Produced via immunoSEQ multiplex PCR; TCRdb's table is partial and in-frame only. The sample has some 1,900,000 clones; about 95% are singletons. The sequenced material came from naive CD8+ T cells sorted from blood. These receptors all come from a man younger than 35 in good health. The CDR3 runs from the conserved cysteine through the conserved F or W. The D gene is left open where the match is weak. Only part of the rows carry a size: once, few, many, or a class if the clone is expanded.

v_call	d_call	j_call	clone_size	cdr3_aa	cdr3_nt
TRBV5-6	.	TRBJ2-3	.	CASIESSRTDTQYF	TGTGCCAGCATAGAGAGTTCTAGGACAGATACGCAGTATTTT
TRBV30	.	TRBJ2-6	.	CAWEPGANVLTF	TGTGCCTGGGAACCCGGGGCCAACGTCCTGACTTTC
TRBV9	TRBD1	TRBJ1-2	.	CASSASTGEDYYGYTF	TGTGCCAGCAGCGCGTCGACAGGGGAGGATTACTATGGCTACACCTTC
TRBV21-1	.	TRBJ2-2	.	CASSKDAGQGLGGELFF	TGTGCCAGCAGCAAAGACGCCGGACAGGGACTTGGCGGGGAGCTGTTTTTT
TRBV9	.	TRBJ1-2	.	CASSAPANYGYTF	TGTGCCAGCAGCGCCCCCGCTAACTATGGCTACACCTTC
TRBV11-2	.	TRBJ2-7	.	CASSFDNYEQYF	TGTGCCAGCAGCTTCGACAACTACGAGCAGTACTTC
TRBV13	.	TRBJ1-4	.	CASSARRDGEGKLFF	TGTGCCAGCAGCGCGCGCAGGGACGGCGAGGGAAAACTGTTTTTT
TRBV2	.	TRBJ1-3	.	CASSKDGFSGNTIYF	TGTGCCAGCAGTAAGGACGGATTCTCTGGAAACACCATATATTTT
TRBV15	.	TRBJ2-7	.	CATSSWDGTYEQYF	TGTGCCACCAGTAGTTGGGACGGTACCTACGAGCAGTACTTC
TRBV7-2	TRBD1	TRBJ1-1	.	CASSLGQPEAFF	TGTGCCAGCAGCTTGGGACAGCCTGAAGCTTTCTTT
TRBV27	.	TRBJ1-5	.	CASSLFGPNQPQHF	TGTGCCAGCAGTTTATTTGGGCCAAATCAGCCCCAGCATTTT
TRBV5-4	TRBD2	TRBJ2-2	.	CASSQGPAGTSGANTGELFF	TGTGCCAGCAGCCAGGGGCCCGCTGGGACTAGCGGGGCGAACACCGGGGAGCTGTTTTTT
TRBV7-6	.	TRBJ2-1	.	CASSRGGNEQFF	TGTGCCAGCAGTCGAGGGGGGAATGAGCAGTTCTTC
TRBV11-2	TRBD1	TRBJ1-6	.	CASRGQINSPLHF	TGTGCCAGCAGGGGACAGATTAATTCACCCCTCCACTTT
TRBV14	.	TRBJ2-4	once	CASSQAGTKNIQYF	TGTGCCAGCAGCCAAGCAGGGACCAAAAACATTCAGTACTTC
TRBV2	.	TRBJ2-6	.	CASSTEDSGANVLTF	TGTGCCAGCTCAACAGAGGACTCTGGGGCCAACGTCCTGACTTTC
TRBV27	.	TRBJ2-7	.	CASSLRGHLYEQYF	TGTGCCAGCAGTTTAAGGGGACACCTCTACGAGCAGTACTTC
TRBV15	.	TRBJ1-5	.	CATSREGWGDNQPQHF	TGTGCCACCAGCAGAGAAGGATGGGGTGACAATCAGCCCCAGCATTTT
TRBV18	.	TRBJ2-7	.	CASSPTGNKDYEQYF	TGTGCCAGCTCACCGACGGGAAACAAGGACTACGAGCAGTACTTC
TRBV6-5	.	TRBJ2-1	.	CASSYSVGEYENEQFF	TGTGCCAGCAGTTACTCAGTGGGGGAGTACGAAAATGAGCAGTTCTTC
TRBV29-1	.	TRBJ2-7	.	CSAIDPDSYEQYF	TGCAGCGCGATCGACCCCGACTCCTACGAGCAGTACTTC
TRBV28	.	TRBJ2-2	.	CASSFMAANTGELFF	TGTGCCAGCAGTTTCATGGCCGCGAACACCGGGGAGCTGTTTTTT
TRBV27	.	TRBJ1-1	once	CASSFDLLSEAFF	TGTGCCAGCAGTTTTGATTTACTTAGTGAAGCTTTCTTT
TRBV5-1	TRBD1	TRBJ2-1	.	CASSLVGTGPPDEQFF	TGCGCCAGCAGCTTAGTTGGGACAGGGCCACCGGATGAGCAGTTCTTC
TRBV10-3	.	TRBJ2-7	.	CATNLDGTYEQYF	TGTGCCACCAACCTGGACGGGACCTACGAGCAGTACTTC
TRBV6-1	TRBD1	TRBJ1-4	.	CASSGRQGLNEKLFF	TGTGCCAGCAGTGGGAGACAGGGGTTGAATGAAAAACTGTTTTTT
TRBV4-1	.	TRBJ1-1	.	CASSPVASTEAFF	TGCGCCAGCAGCCCGGTGGCGAGCACTGAAGCTTTCTTT
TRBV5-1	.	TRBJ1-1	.	CASSLGEVWYPMNTEAFF	TGCGCCAGCAGCCTCGGTGAGGTCTGGTACCCAATGAACACTGAAGCTTTCTTT
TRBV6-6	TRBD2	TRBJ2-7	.	CASSYTWAGEGEQYF	TGTGCCAGCAGTTACACGTGGGCGGGAGAAGGCGAGCAGTACTTC
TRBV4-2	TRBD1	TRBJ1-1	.	CATGGQGNTEAFF	TGTGCCACCGGTGGACAGGGGAACACTGAAGCTTTCTTT
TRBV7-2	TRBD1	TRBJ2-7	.	CASSSGTEIYEQYF	TGTGCCAGCAGTTCCGGGACAGAGATTTACGAGCAGTACTTC
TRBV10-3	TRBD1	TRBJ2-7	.	CAIRGQSEQYF	TGTGCCATCAGGGGACAGAGCGAGCAGTACTTC
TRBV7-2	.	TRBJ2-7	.	CASSLPPSYEQYF	TGTGCCAGCAGCTTACCCCCAAGCTACGAGCAGTACTTC
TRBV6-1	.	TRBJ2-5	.	CASRGHTETQYF	TGTGCCTCCCGCGGTCATACGGAGACCCAGTACTTC
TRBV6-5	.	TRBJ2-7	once	CASSYSSGVATYEQYF	TGTGCCAGCAGTTACTCATCCGGGGTAGCTACCTACGAGCAGTACTTC
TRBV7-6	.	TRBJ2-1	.	CASSLGDGNEQFF	TGTGCCAGCAGCTTAGGAGACGGCAATGAGCAGTTCTTC
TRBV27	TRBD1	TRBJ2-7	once	CASSFDRGSYEQYF	TGTGCCAGCAGTTTCGACAGGGGATCCTACGAGCAGTACTTC
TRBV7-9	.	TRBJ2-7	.	CASSLDIDEQYF	TGTGCCAGCAGCTTAGATATTGACGAGCAGTACTTC
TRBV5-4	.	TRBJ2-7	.	CASSLGRDSYEQYF	TGTGCCAGCAGCTTGGGCAGGGATTCCTACGAGCAGTACTTC
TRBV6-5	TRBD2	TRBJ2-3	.	CASRAGGGDTQYF	TGTGCCAGCAGAGCGGGAGGCGGGGATACGCAGTATTTT
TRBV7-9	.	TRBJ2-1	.	CASSSNWTGDNEQFF	TGTGCCAGCAGCTCCAACTGGACTGGCGACAATGAGCAGTTCTTC
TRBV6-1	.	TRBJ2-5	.	CATTVPETQYF	TGTGCCACCACAGTGCCTGAGACCCAGTACTTC
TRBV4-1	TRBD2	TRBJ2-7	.	CASSQVPLSSGRTPSYEQYF	TGCGCCAGCAGCCAAGTCCCCCTGTCTAGCGGGAGGACTCCCTCCTACGAGCAGTACTTC
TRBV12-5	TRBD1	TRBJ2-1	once	CASAPGTGSYNEQFF	TGTGCTAGTGCCCCGGGGACAGGGTCCTACAATGAGCAGTTCTTC
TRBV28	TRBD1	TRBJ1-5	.	CASLPQGVGQPQHF	TGTGCCAGCCTTCCCCAGGGGGTTGGTCAGCCCCAGCATTTT
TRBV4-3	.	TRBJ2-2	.	CASSQDRGTGELFF	TGCGCCAGCAGCCAAGATCGAGGGACCGGGGAGCTGTTTTTT
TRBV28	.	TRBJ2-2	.	CASSVPRGELFF	TGTGCCAGCAGTGTCCCCCGCGGGGAGCTGTTTTTT
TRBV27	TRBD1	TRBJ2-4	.	CASSPPGGNIQYF	TGTGCCAGCAGCCCCCCAGGGGGAAACATTCAGTACTTC
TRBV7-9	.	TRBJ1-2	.	CASSLSTVNYGYTF	TGTGCCAGCAGCTTATCGACAGTTAACTATGGCTACACCTTC
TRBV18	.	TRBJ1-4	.	CASSPDRFENEKLFF	TGTGCCAGCTCACCCGACAGGTTCGAAAATGAAAAACTGTTTTTT
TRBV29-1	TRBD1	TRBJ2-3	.	CSGTGTGEGTQYF	TGCAGCGGAACCGGGACAGGGGAGGGTACGCAGTATTTT
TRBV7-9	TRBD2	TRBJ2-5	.	CASSPGPGGVAQETQYF	TGTGCCAGCAGCCCGGGACCCGGGGGGGTGGCGCAAGAGACCCAGTACTTC
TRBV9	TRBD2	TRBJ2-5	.	CASSVSGSRGETQYF	TGTGCCAGCAGCGTAAGCGGGAGTAGGGGAGAGACCCAGTACTTC
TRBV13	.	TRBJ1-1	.	CASSGGVGTEAFF	TGTGCCAGCAGCGGGGGGGTTGGCACTGAAGCTTTCTTT
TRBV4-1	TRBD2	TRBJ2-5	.	CASSQVVAGDRETQYF	TGCGCCAGCAGCCAAGTGGTAGCGGGAGATCGGGAGACCCAGTACTTC
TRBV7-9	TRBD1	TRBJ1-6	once	CASSLATGDSPLHF	TGTGCCAGCAGCTTAGCTACAGGGGATTCACCCCTCCACTTT
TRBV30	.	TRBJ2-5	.	CAWNRPAEETQYF	TGTGCCTGGAATCGGCCCGCGGAAGAGACCCAGTACTTC
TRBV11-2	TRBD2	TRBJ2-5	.	CASSRASGAEETQYF	TGTGCCAGCAGCCGCGCTAGCGGAGCGGAGGAGACCCAGTACTTC
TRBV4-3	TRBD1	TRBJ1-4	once	CASSPDRGQYKLFF	TGCGCCAGCAGCCCGGACAGGGGGCAATACAAACTGTTTTTT
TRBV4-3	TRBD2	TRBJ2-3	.	CASSRLLGGRASDTQYF	TGCGCCAGCAGCCGGCTCTTGGGAGGGAGGGCCTCAGATACGCAGTATTTT